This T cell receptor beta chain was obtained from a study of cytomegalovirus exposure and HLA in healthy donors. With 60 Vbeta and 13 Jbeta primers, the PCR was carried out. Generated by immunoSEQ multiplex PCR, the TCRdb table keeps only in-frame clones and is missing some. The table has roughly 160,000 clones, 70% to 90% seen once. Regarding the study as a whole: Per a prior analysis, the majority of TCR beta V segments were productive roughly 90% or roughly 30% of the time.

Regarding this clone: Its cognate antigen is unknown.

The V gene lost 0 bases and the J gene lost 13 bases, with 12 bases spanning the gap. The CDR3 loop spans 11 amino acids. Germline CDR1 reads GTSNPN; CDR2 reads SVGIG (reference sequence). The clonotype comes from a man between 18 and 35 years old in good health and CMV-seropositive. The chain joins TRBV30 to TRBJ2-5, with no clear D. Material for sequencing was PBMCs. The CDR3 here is CAWSVGPWRYF. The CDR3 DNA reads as TGTGCCTGGAGTGTTGGGCCCTGGCGGTACTTC. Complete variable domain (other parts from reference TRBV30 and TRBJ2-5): SQTIHQWPATLVQPVGSPLSLECTVEGTSNPNLYWYRQAAGRGLQLLFYSVGIGQISSEVPQNLSASRPQDRQFILSSKKLLLSDSGFYLCAWSVGPWRYFGPGTRLLVL.